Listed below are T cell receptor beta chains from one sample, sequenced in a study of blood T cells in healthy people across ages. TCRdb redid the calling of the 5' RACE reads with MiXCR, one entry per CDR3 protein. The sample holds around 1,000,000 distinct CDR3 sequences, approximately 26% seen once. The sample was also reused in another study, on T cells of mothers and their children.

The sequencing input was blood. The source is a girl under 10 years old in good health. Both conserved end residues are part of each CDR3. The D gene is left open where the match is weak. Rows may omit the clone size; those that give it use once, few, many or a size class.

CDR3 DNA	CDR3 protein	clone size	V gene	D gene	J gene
TGTGCTAGCAGCCCCACGCTGGGCCAAGAGACCCAGTACTTC	CASSPTLGQETQYF	NA	TRBV7-7	NA	TRBJ2-5
TGTGCCAGCAACCAAGAAGCAAGCGGCTACGAGCAGTACTTC	CASNQEASGYEQYF	NA	TRBV3-1	NA	TRBJ2-7
TGTGCCAGCAGTTCCAGGTTCGGCGGGAGAACCTACGAGCAGTACTTC	CASSSRFGGRTYEQYF	once	TRBV27	TRBD2	TRBJ2-7
TGTGCCAGCACCCCGGCGGCGGGAGTTTTGGAGACCCAGTACTTC	CASTPAAGVLETQYF	few	TRBV11-2	TRBD2	TRBJ2-5
TGTGCCAGCTTTGACCCTTTAGGACCGCCTTATTCCGGGGAGCTGTTTTTT	CASFDPLGPPYSGELFF	NA	TRBV2	NA	TRBJ2-2
TGTGCCAGCAGCGTAGCTCTCCCTTCCAGGGAAGAACCCTACGAGCAGTACTTC	CASSVALPSREEPYEQYF	few	TRBV9	NA	TRBJ2-7
TGCAGCGTACAGGGAGCCTATAACGCTGAAGCTTTCTTT	CSVQGAYNAEAFF	NA	TRBV29-1	NA	TRBJ1-1
TGTGCCAGCAGCGGAGCGGGGACCCCCACGGATACGCAGTATTTT	CASSGAGTPTDTQYF	NA	TRBV9	TRBD2	TRBJ2-3
TGTGCCAGCAGTTACAGGCAGGGATCCGAGCAGTACTTC	CASSYRQGSEQYF	NA	TRBV6-5	NA	TRBJ2-7
TGTGCCAGCAGTTACCGAACAGGGATTCTATCGGTCACTGAAGCTTTCTTT	CASSYRTGILSVTEAFF	few	TRBV6-5	NA	TRBJ1-1
TGTGCCACCGCGGCACTAGCGTTCTACAATGAGCAGTTCTTC	CATAALAFYNEQFF	NA	TRBV6-1	TRBD2	TRBJ2-1
TGCAGTGCTGTCCAGGGGGCGTTACCAGATACGCAGTATTTT	CSAVQGALPDTQYF	few	TRBV20-1	TRBD1	TRBJ2-3
TGTGCCAGCAGCTTCAGCGGGAGGGCCTTGGGGAATGAGCAGTTCTTC	CASSFSGRALGNEQFF	NA	TRBV5-5	TRBD2	TRBJ2-1
TGTGCCAGCACCCTAAGGACAGCGAACACTGAAGCTTTCTTT	CASTLRTANTEAFF	NA	TRBV12-3/TRBV12-4	NA	TRBJ1-1
TGTGCCACCAGTGACCCTAGACCCGGCGGAGAGACCCAGTACTTC	CATSDPRPGGETQYF	NA	TRBV24-1	NA	TRBJ2-5
TGTGCCAGCAGTTTAGCGGGAGGGCCGGTGGAGACCCAGTACTTC	CASSLAGGPVETQYF	NA	TRBV12-3/TRBV12-4	TRBD2	TRBJ2-5
TGTGCCAGCAGCCACGGACAGGGGGCTGCCTACGAGCAGTACTTC	CASSHGQGAAYEQYF	NA	TRBV7-9	TRBD1	TRBJ2-7
TGCGCCAGCAGCCAAGCCCGGCAGACGAATGAAAAACTGTTTTTT	CASSQARQTNEKLFF	NA	TRBV4-1	NA	TRBJ1-4
TGCGGCGTTGAAGATCCCGGGACAGAGAACAATGAGCAGTTCTTC	CGVEDPGTENNEQFF	NA	TRBV29-1	TRBD1	TRBJ2-1
TGTGCCAGCATCGGGGCAGGCAACGAGCAGTACTTC	CASIGAGNEQYF	NA	TRBV6-5	NA	TRBJ2-7
TGTGCCAGCAGCTTCACCTGGACTACCGATTACGAGCAGTACTTC	CASSFTWTTDYEQYF	NA	TRBV7-2	NA	TRBJ2-7
TGTGCCAGCAGTGTTCAACTAGGCCCCGAGACCCAGTACTTC	CASSVQLGPETQYF	few	TRBV28	NA	TRBJ2-5
TGTGCCAGCAGCCGGAGCGGGACCCGCAGGTTCTTC	CASSRSGTRRFF	NA	TRBV3-1	TRBD2	TRBJ2-1
TGTGCCACCCGACCGATAAGCCTTTACGAGCAGTACTTC	CATRPISLYEQYF	few	TRBV7-9	NA	TRBJ2-7
TGTGCCAGCAGCCCGTTGGGGGAGGCCCTCTCCATGCACTTC	CASSPLGEALSMHF	NA	TRBV3-1	NA	TRBJ2-7
TGTGCCAGCAGCTTGGACGTGACCCAGTACTTC	CASSLDVTQYF	NA	TRBV5-5	NA	TRBJ2-5
TGTGCCAGCAACAAAATGGGGCGGCACACTGAAGCTTTCTTT	CASNKMGRHTEAFF	once	TRBV3-1	NA	TRBJ1-1
TGTGCCAGCAGCTTTCCGCAGGGCCCACCCTACGAGCAGTACTTC	CASSFPQGPPYEQYF	NA	TRBV11-2	NA	TRBJ2-7
TGTGCCAGCAGCCAAGTGAAAGGCTCTGGGGCCAACGTCCTGACTTTC	CASSQVKGSGANVLTF	NA	TRBV3-1	NA	TRBJ2-6
TGTGCCATCAGGGACGTACAGGGTAATAACAATGAGCAGTTCTTC	CAIRDVQGNNNEQFF	NA	TRBV10-3	NA	TRBJ2-1
TGTGCCAGCAGGGGGACCTACGAGCAGTACTTC	CASRGTYEQYF	many	TRBV2	NA	TRBJ2-7
TGTGCCAGCAGCCAAGTCGGACACGAGCAGTACTTC	CASSQVGHEQYF	few	TRBV3-1	NA	TRBJ2-7
TGTGCCAGCAGTGGGGGGCCAGGGGGCGTCAACTATGGCTACACCTTC	CASSGGPGGVNYGYTF	NA	TRBV6-1	TRBD1	TRBJ1-2
TGCGCCAGCAGCTTCAGGGGGGGAGTGGAAGCTTTCTTT	CASSFRGGVEAFF	NA	TRBV5-1	TRBD1	TRBJ1-1
TGCGCCAGCAGCGTAGACTATCCCCTCACAGATACGCAGTATTTT	CASSVDYPLTDTQYF	NA	TRBV5-1	NA	TRBJ2-3
TGTGCCAGCAGTGACTCGGGGCAGCATACCTACAATGAGCAGTTCTTC	CASSDSGQHTYNEQFF	many	TRBV6-4	NA	TRBJ2-1
TGCAGCGTTCCCAGGAGAGACGGGACTAGCGGGACAGATACGCAGTATTTT	CSVPRRDGTSGTDTQYF	NA	TRBV29-1	TRBD2	TRBJ2-3
TGTGCCAGCAGGGGACTAGCGGGAGCCATCGAGCAGTTCTTC	CASRGLAGAIEQFF	few	TRBV7-9	TRBD2	TRBJ2-1
TGTGCCAGCGGGTTAAGCGGGACAGAGAAAGAGACCCAGTACTTC	CASGLSGTEKETQYF	NA	TRBV6-5	NA	TRBJ2-5
TGTGCTAGTGGTTGGGATATTGATACCTACGAGCAGTACTTC	CASGWDIDTYEQYF	NA	TRBV12-5	NA	TRBJ2-7
TGTGCTAGTGGTTCAGGCATCACCGGGACGTTGGAAGAGACCCAGTACTTC	CASGSGITGTLEETQYF	few	TRBV12-5	NA	TRBJ2-5
TGTGCCAGCAGTGAAGCGTACGGGGGCTGGACTGAAGCTTTCTTT	CASSEAYGGWTEAFF	NA	TRBV2	NA	TRBJ1-1
TGCAGTGCCCCCCCAGGGGCAGACTATAGCACAGATACGCAGCATTTT	CSAPPGADYSTDTQHF	NA	TRBV20-1	NA	TRBJ1-5
TGTGCCAGCAGCACCGGGACAGGGACTTTCTATGGCTACACCTTC	CASSTGTGTFYGYTF	NA	TRBV11-2	TRBD1	TRBJ1-2
TGCAGCGTTGAAGGAAGGGAGGAAAAAGAGACCCAGTACTTC	CSVEGREEKETQYF	few	TRBV29-1	NA	TRBJ2-5
TGCAGCGTTGAGTTCAGGGAGAAAAGGCAGCCCCAGCATTTT	CSVEFREKRQPQHF	few	TRBV29-1	NA	TRBJ1-5
TGTGCCAGCAGTGAACGGGGGGCGAACACTGAAGCTTTCTTT	CASSERGANTEAFF	NA	TRBV2	NA	TRBJ1-1
TGTGCCAGCAGTCACAGAAACACAGGGGGCTACACCTTC	CASSHRNTGGYTF	few	TRBV28	NA	TRBJ1-2
TGTGCCAGCAGCTGGACAGGGAGTGGCTACACCTTC	CASSWTGSGYTF	few	TRBV6-1	TRBD1	TRBJ1-2
TGTGCCAGCAGCTTGGACAGGGCGGTAAACTATGGCTACACCTTC	CASSLDRAVNYGYTF	NA	TRBV7-9	TRBD1	TRBJ1-2
TGCAGCGTTAAACCCCTCATGAACACTGAAGCTTTCTTT	CSVKPLMNTEAFF	few	TRBV29-1	NA	TRBJ1-1
TGTGCCCGCACCGACCTAGCGGGAGGACCCAATGAGCAGTTCTTC	CARTDLAGGPNEQFF	NA	TRBV6-1	TRBD2	TRBJ2-1
TGTGCCAGCAGTTTAGCGCCAGCCGGGGACGAGCGGTACTTC	CASSLAPAGDERYF	NA	TRBV12-3/TRBV12-4	NA	TRBJ2-7
TGTGCCAGCAACCAAGGGGTGGTGGGACTAGCGCCTTTGGGCACAGATACGCAGTATTTT	CASNQGVVGLAPLGTDTQYF	NA	TRBV3-1	TRBD2	TRBJ2-3
TGTGCCAGCAGTCCTATGGGGGTCAATCAGCCCCAGCATTTT	CASSPMGVNQPQHF	NA	TRBV28	NA	TRBJ1-5
TGCGCCAGCAGCTTGCGGACTCCCGGGTACAATGAGCAGTTCTTC	CASSLRTPGYNEQFF	NA	TRBV5-1	NA	TRBJ2-1
TGTGCCAGCAGCGAATGGGCGTTGGAGTCCACTGAAGCTTTCTTT	CASSEWALESTEAFF	NA	TRBV3-1	NA	TRBJ1-1
TGTGCCAGCAAACAAGAGCGGAACTATGGCTACACCTTC	CASKQERNYGYTF	NA	TRBV7-2	NA	TRBJ1-2
TGTGCCAGCAGAAGCCCCGCTCGATCTCAGCACGGGGGAATCAATGAGCAGTTCTTC	CASRSPARSQHGGINEQFF	NA	TRBV27	NA	TRBJ2-1
TGTGCCAGCAGCTTGGCCCAGACTAGCGGGAGGGATACGCAGTATTTT	CASSLAQTSGRDTQYF	NA	TRBV7-2	TRBD2	TRBJ2-3